This TCR beta chain was captured by sequencing in a study of blood T cell repertoires in COVID-19. Study as a whole: Donors in the United States, Italy and Spain gave samples during acute or convalescent COVID-19.

Trimming removed 4 bases from V and 1 base from J, with 8 bases in between. The CDR3 is 13 amino acids. Per the germline V gene, CDR1 is SGHRS and CDR2 is YFSETQ. TCRdb keeps only in-frame clones here, not all; method: immunoSEQ multiplex PCR. Altogether 540,000 or so clones are present, about 88% being singletons, with the ten largest covering 7.5% to 9.5%. The genes are TRBV5-1 and TRBJ1-2, with D unclear. Sequencing used peripheral blood. This TCR was recovered from a woman between 45 and 65 years old with COVID-19, enrolled during active disease. CDR3 bases: TGCGCCAGCAGCCCCGACATTAACTATGGCTACACCTTC. This sequence encodes CASSPDINYGYTF.